This T cell receptor beta chain was profiled in a study of early stage breast cancer tumors (dated by TCRdb to 2015 to 2018). In the study overall: Of the roughly 17 invasive breast tumors, roughly eleven were found to be estrogen receptor-positive, progesterone receptor-positive and HER2-negative. Across all samples, a few million templates representing 1,097,674 unique clonotypes were detected. The average read coverage per sample was roughly 10-fold. About 70% of the 12 ER+/PR+/HER2- tumors were invasive ductal carcinomas, while the other four were invasive lobular carcinomas. Paper-wide results and their limitations: The small cohort size prevented analysis by tumor subtype. Greater similarity was observed between blood and normal breast repertoires than between blood and tumor repertoires, and tumor was distinguished from normal in about 90% of the 16 patients when each tissue was compared with blood. Bulk genomic DNA sequencing of unsorted cells missed chain pairing and functional markers such as CD4, CD8 and FOXP3. About 2.5-fold higher T cell density and higher clonality were observed in tumors than in adjacent normal breast tissue. Enriched TCRB sequences shared across patients were mostly commonly generated sequences, unlikely to play an important role in the tumor microenvironment.

Two independent genomic DNA replicates were amplified for each sample, with roughly 0.5 ug used for blood and approximately 1.5 ug for tumor or normal breast. Following the manufacturer's instructions, the ImmunoSeq Intro kit was used to carry out TCRB sequencing on genomic DNA. Multiplex PCR ran approximately 29 cycles with proprietary primers and spike-in control sequences for absolute quantification. Single-end 150-bp reads were used to sequence an 87-bp fragment spanning the CDR3 plus the flanking V and J genes. Seven samples, each with two replicates, were multiplexed per lane of an Illumina MiSeq using version 3.0 chemistry. In the authors' own workflow: The vendor's proprietary pipeline handled the raw data processing, merging both replicates into a single result for each sample. Productive rearrangements sharing the V-gene family, CDR3 amino acid sequence and J-gene segment were defined as clonotypes. Clonality was computed as 1 minus the normalized Shannon entropy (Pielou evenness) of TCRB abundances. T cell density was estimated by dividing total templates by the number of input cells inferred from the DNA input amount. Recon with default parameters was used to estimate total repertoire diversity and clonality. Clonotypes with over 0.1% abundance in tumor and at least 32-fold higher abundance in tumor than in normal breast were defined as tumor-enriched. TCRdb obtained this table from immuneACCESS and retained in-frame rearrangements with V and J assigned. These tables miss some clones; where compared with another copy, unresolved V genes account for less than half of the shortfall, and the remainder is unexplained. V, J and clone size are taken as reported in that table, and D and trimming were inferred from the DNA itself. The sample has around 48,000 clones on record, around nine tenths of them singletons. The ten largest clones add up to about 5% of the sample.

CDR1 SEHNR and CDR2 FQNEAQ were looked up in the germline V gene (reference sequence). Reading from cysteine to phenylalanine, the CDR3 counts 15 amino acids. Only CDR3 DNA remains: 45 bases, in frame from the first base. The trim is 5 bases for V and 5 bases for J, with a gap of 16 bases between the germline ends. The study profiled bulk TCR beta-chain repertoires in matched peripheral blood, tumor and adjacent normal breast tissue taken from roughly 17 patients with early-stage breast cancer. Before surgery, whole blood (about 5-10 mL) was collected into EDTA tubes and processed within 2 hours. Ficoll-Paque centrifugation in SepMate-50 tubes was used to isolate peripheral blood mononuclear cells. PBMCs were cryopreserved in around 90% FBS with roughly 10% DMSO in aliquots of roughly 2 to 4.5 million cells and stored in liquid nitrogen. Genomic DNA was extracted with the Qiagen AllPrep DNA/RNA Mini kit.

Comments on this clone: What this receptor recognizes is not known. Base qualities are not at hand, and no much larger clone is one base apart.

The sequence was collected from a person aged 65 to 85 with breast cancer. Here the chain combines TRBV7-9 and TRBJ2-1; TRBD2 is a weak D gene call, 7 bases matching. What was sequenced was blood. Read as DNA, the sequence is TGTGCCAGCAGCCCAAGGGGGGGGCCGGACAATGAGCAGTTCTTC. Its translation is CASSPRGGPDNEQFF. Joined to the reference TRBV7-9 and TRBJ2-1 proteins, this CDR3 gives the full variable domain: DTGVSQNPRHKITKRGQNVTFRCDPISEHNRLYWYRQTLGQGPEFLTYFQNEAQLEKSRLLSDRFSAERPKGSFSTLEIQRTEQGDSAMYLCASSPRGGPDNEQFFGPGTRLTVL.